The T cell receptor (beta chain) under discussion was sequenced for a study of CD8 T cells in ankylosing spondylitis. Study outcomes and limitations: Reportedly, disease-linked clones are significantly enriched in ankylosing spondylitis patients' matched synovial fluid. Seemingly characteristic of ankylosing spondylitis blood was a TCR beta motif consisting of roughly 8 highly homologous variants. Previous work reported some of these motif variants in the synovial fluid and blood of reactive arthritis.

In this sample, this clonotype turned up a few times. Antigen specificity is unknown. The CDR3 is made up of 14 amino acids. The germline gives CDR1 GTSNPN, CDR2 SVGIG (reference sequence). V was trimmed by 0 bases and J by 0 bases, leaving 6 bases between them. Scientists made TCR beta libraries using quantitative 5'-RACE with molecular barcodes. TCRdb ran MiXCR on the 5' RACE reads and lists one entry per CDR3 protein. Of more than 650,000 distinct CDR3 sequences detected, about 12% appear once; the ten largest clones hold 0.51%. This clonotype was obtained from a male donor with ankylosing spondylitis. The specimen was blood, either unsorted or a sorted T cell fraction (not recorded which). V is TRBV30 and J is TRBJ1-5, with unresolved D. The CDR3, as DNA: TGTGCCTGGAGTGTAAAGGTTAGCAATCAGCCCCAGCATTTT. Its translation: CAWSVKVSNQPQHF.